Reported below is one T cell receptor (beta chain). Antigen specificity is unknown. TCRdb ran MiXCR on the 5' RACE reads and lists one entry per CDR3 protein. There are over 250,000 distinct CDR3 sequences in the sample; roughly 5.6% occur only once, and less than 3.5% lies in the top ten. The CDR3 is 15 residues long. With 1 base clipped from V and 8 bases from J, the junction kept 6 bases outside the gene matches. The V gene's germline CDR1 is LGHNT and CDR2 FRNRAP. These data come from a study of T cells after yellow fever vaccination. Study-wide findings and caveats: Clonotypes shared by both compartments, CD4 and CD8, made up a small share. There was a possibility that FACS-sorted repertoires contained abundant clonotypes contaminating from the bulk population. In post-booster samples, most primary-vaccination clones reappeared (about 97% CD4, about 90% CD8).

This TCR was sampled from a man in his late teens or twenties who received the YFV17D yellow fever vaccine. The V call is TRBV12-5, the J call TRBJ2-1; 9 bases map to TRBD1. The source was CD4+ T cells sorted from PBMCs, collected on the day of the yellow fever booster vaccination. CDR3 sequence: CASGLEDRGNDEQFF. As DNA, the CDR3 is TGTGCTAGTGGTTTGGAAGACAGGGGGAACGATGAGCAGTTCTTC.